This passage covers 13 T cell receptor beta chains from one sample sequenced in a study of blood T cells in healthy people across ages. A second 7 to 11 cycle PCR used barcoded and J-beta primers. Each CDR3 protein is one row after TCRdb ran MiXCR on the 5' RACE reads. The table records some 1.5 million distinct CDR3 sequences, 28% of them present only once. The specimen was blood. The source is a woman aged 25 to 39 in good health.

This clonotype was observed many times. The genes are TRBV7-2 and TRBJ2-6; 7 positions match TRBD2. The germline V gene encodes CDR1 SGHTA and CDR2 FQGNSA. This CDR3 region has 16 residues. The V and J ends lost 5 bases and 2 bases, in that order; junction bases with no gene match: 6. Written as DNA, the CDR3 is TGTGCCAGCAGCCTTGGCCGGGGGGCTGGGGCCAACGTCCTGACTTTC. This encodes CASSLGRGAGANVLTF. Drawing the rest from reference TRBV7-2 and TRBJ2-6, the complete variable domain is GAGVSQSPSNKVTEKGKDVELRCDPISGHTALYWYRQSLGQGLEFLIYFQGNSAPDKSGLPSDRFSAERTGGSVSTLTIQRTQQEDSAVYLCASSLGRGAGANVLTFGAGSRLTVL.

V usage is TRBV6-5 and J usage is TRBJ1-1, with 11 bases matching TRBD1. CDR1 is MNHEY, CDR2 SVGAGI, per germline. The CDR3 extends over 15 amino acids. The V and J ends lost 7 bases and 4 bases, in that order; junction bases with no gene match: 8. The DNA of the CDR3 is TGTGCCAGCACCCAGGACAGGGGGCAAGTCACTGAAGCTTTCTTT. As protein: CASTQDRGQVTEAFF.

The chain links TRBV11-2 to TRBJ2-5, with 7 nucleotides matching TRBD2. This CDR3 contains 19 residues. CDR1 and CDR2 (germline): SGHAT, FQNNGV. Losses at the gene ends were 2 bases for V and 4 bases for J; bases not matched to a gene: 19. The CDR3 loop reads CASSLSWLAGGRDGETQYF. The CDR3 DNA follows: TGTGCCAGCAGCTTATCTTGGTTAGCGGGCGGCAGGGATGGAGAGACCCAGTACTTC.

This clonotype was seen a handful of times. This chain joins TRBV6-2 or TRBV6-3 and TRBJ1-2; unclear D gene. Deletions cut 5 bases from V and 4 bases from J, with 17 bases between. Germline assignment: CDR1 MNHEY and CDR2 SVGEGT. The CDR3 extends over 15 amino acids. The CDR3 DNA reads as TGTGCCAGCAGTCGGACGCGCCAGGCACCCTATGGCTACACCTTC. Translated, it gives CASSRTRQAPYGYTF.

This clonotype has only a few counts. CDR3 nucleotides: TGTGCCAGCAGCGCCCGACAGGCCCCAAATGAAAAACTGTTTTTT. Amino acid sequence: CASSARQAPNEKLFF. The rearrangement joins TRBV7-9 to TRBJ1-4; D possibly corresponds to TRBD1 (6 bases). Deletions cut 5 bases from V and 5 bases from J, with 15 bases between. The CDR3 sequence is 15 residues long. Looked up from germline, CDR1 is SEHNR and CDR2 is FQNEAQ (reference sequence).

This sequence joins TRBV2 and TRBJ2-7, with 9 positions matching TRBD1. Matching the DNA end better, TRBJ2-4 makes the J call doubtful. Germline loops: CDR1 SNHLY, CDR2 FYNNEI. This CDR3 contains 13 residues. CDR3 DNA sequence: TGTGCCAGCGGATGGACAGGGGAGGACATTCAGTACTTC. Translated, it gives CASGWTGEDIQYF.

This clonotype was detected only a few times. The chain employs TRBV5-6 and TRBJ1-1; D may be TRBD1 (6 bases). The CDR3 runs to 11 residues. Germline CDR1 is SGHDT and CDR2 is YYEEEE. The V end lost 2 bases, the J end lost 8 bases, and 7 bases lay between the germline ends. In DNA, the CDR3 is TGTGCCAGCAGCTTCGACAGGGAAGCTTTCTTT. Protein product: CASSFDREAFF.

This clonotype was counted ten times or more. The chain employs TRBV20-1 and TRBJ1-6; D is uncertain. In germline, CDR1 is DFQATT, CDR2 SNEGSKA (reference sequence). Trimming took off 6 bases at V and 5 bases at J, with 14 bases between the two ends. CDR3 length: 14 residues. CDR3 nucleotides: TGCAGTGCACGGGAGAATTGGAATAATTCACCCCTCCACTTT. Protein product: CSARENWNNSPLHF.

The chain links TRBV6-6 to TRBJ2-1; 8 bases fit TRBD1. CDR1 is MNHNY, CDR2 SVGAGI, per germline (reference sequence). Trimming removed 5 bases from V and 9 bases from J; junction bases left unmatched: 6. The CDR3 runs 13 residues. CDR3 nucleotides: TGTGCCAGCAGTAAAGACAGGGGCGCTGAGCAGTTCTTC. Its protein is CASSKDRGAEQFF.

In the case of this clonotype: A much larger clone lies one base from this, so it may be a read error. Since the CDR3 does not end with the conserved phenylalanine or tryptophan, this likely comes from a read error. The chain links TRBV9 to TRBJ2-4; possible D gene TRBD2, 5 bases. Germline V lookup: CDR1 SGDLS, CDR2 YYNGEE. The V end lost 4 bases, the J end lost 13 bases, and 24 bases lay between the germline ends. This CDR3 comprises 15 residues. CDR3 in amino acids: CASSYDLHESREQYS. CDR3 nucleotides: TGTGCCAGCAGCTATGACCTCCACGAATCTAGGGAGCAGTACTCC.

The V gene is TRBV28, the J gene TRBJ2-3, with TRBD2 matching 11 bases. Looked up from germline, CDR1 is MDHEN and CDR2 is SYDVKM. The junction had 17 bases not matched to a gene; V was cut back by 6 bases and J by 6 bases. The CDR3 is 18 amino acids. CDR3 sequence (DNA): TGTGCCAGCAGGGGAGGGGCTAGCGGGAGGCCCTTGGTGGATACGCAGTATTTT. This codes for CASRGGASGRPLVDTQYF. The full variable domain, completed using reference TRBV28 and TRBJ2-3, is DVKVTQSSRYLVKRTGEKVFLECVQDMDHENMFWYRQDPGLGLRLIYFSYDVKMKEKGDIPEGYSVSREKKERFSLILESASTNQTSMYLCASRGGASGRPLVDTQYFGPGTRLTVL.

A few counts support this clonotype. CDR3 protein: CASSYLTGGNSYGYTF. CDR3 DNA: TGCGCCAGCAGCTATCTTACAGGGGGCAATAGCTATGGCTACACCTTC. The V call is TRBV5-1, the J call TRBJ1-2; 9 bases match TRBD1. V dropped 3 bases and J dropped 4; count of bases not matched to a gene: 10. CDR3 length: 16 amino acids. Germline loops: CDR1 SGHRS, CDR2 YFSETQ.

The table lists this clonotype with many counts. The chain carries TRBV6-2 or TRBV6-3 and TRBJ2-7, with TRBD2 matching 7 bases. The CDR3 is 15 residues long. Per germline, CDR1 MNHEY and CDR2 SVGEGT. V shed 6 bases, J shed 5 bases, and the junction held 13 bases outside the gene matches. The CDR3 DNA is TGTGCCAGCAGACCGCACCGGAGCGGGACGGACGAGCAGTACTTC. Protein: CASRPHRSGTDEQYF.